The rows below give T cell receptor beta chains drawn from one sample of a study of blood T cells in healthy people across ages. MiXCR was run by TCRdb on the 5' RACE reads, yielding one entry per CDR3 protein. The data show some 750,000 distinct CDR3 sequences, 20% to 25% seen once. The sequencing sample was made of blood. The receptors shown here come from a man aged 70 or older in good health. The CDR3 runs from the conserved cysteine through the conserved F or W. The D gene is left open where the match is weak. Clone size is shown for a subset of rows, as once, few, many or a class of expanded clone.

TRBJ1-1,.,.,TRBV20-1,TGCAGTGCTAGAGATAACATTGTGAGGGGATTTAACACTGAAGCTTTCTTT,CSARDNIVRGFNTEAFF
TRBJ2-1,.,.,TRBV4-3,TGCGCCAGCAGCCAAGATATGGGCATCTACAATGAGCAGTTCTTC,CASSQDMGIYNEQFF
TRBJ2-3,TRBD2,few,TRBV29-1,TGCAGCGTTGTAGGGCTAGCGGCGGATACGCAGTATTTT,CSVVGLAADTQYF
TRBJ2-3,.,few,TRBV5-1,TGCGCCAGCAGCCCCGGGACACCCCTCAACACAGATACGCAGTATTTT,CASSPGTPLNTDTQYF
TRBJ1-1,TRBD1,.,TRBV14,TGTGCCAGCAGCCAAGTTTGGGACAGTGAAGCTTTCTTT,CASSQVWDSEAFF
TRBJ2-1,TRBD2,many,TRBV13,TGTGCCAGCAGCTTAGGACTAGCGAGCGAGCAGTTCTTC,CASSLGLASEQFF
TRBJ1-1,.,.,TRBV7-9,TGTGCCAGCAGCTTAATCGGACCTGAAGCTTTCTTT,CASSLIGPEAFF
TRBJ2-2,.,few,TRBV5-1,TGCGCCAGCAGCCATTCCGGGGAGCTGTTTTTT,CASSHSGELFF
TRBJ1-4,.,few,TRBV5-1,TGCGCCAGCAGCTTGTTCTCGGGGGTGAAAGAACTGTTTTTT,CASSLFSGVKELFF
TRBJ1-1,.,.,TRBV7-9,TGTGCCAGCAGTACCACAGTTATGGTAGAAGCTTTCTTT,CASSTTVMVEAFF
TRBJ1-5,.,few,TRBV5-6,TGTGCCAGCAGCCGGGTTTCTAGCAATCAGCCCCAGCATTTT,CASSRVSSNQPQHF
TRBJ2-3,.,.,TRBV29-1,TGCAGCGTTGCAGGGAATCGAGATACGCAGTATTTT,CSVAGNRDTQYF
TRBJ2-1,TRBD1,.,TRBV29-1,TGCAGCGTGTCCGACAGGGTGAGTGAGCAGTTCTTC,CSVSDRVSEQFF
TRBJ2-2,.,.,TRBV12-3/TRBV12-4,TGTGCCAGCAGTTTGGGTGGACTACCATACACCGGGGAGCTGTTTTTT,CASSLGGLPYTGELFF
TRBJ2-5,TRBD1,.,TRBV3-1,TGTGCCAGCAGCCGATGGACAGGTCAAGAGACCCGGTACTTC,CASSRWTGQETRYF
TRBJ2-1,.,.,TRBV7-7,TGTGCCAGCAGCCCTGACAGGAGCTCCTACAATCAGCAGTTCTTC,CASSPDRSSYNQQFF
TRBJ1-5,.,few,TRBV20-1,TGCAGTGCTACATCGACGGGGCGCAATCAGCCCCAGCATTTT,CSATSTGRNQPQHF
TRBJ2-1,TRBD2,few,TRBV7-2,TGTGCCAGCAGCTCCACTAGCGGGGGATTCCGAACCTCCTACAATGAGCAGTTCTTC,CASSSTSGGFRTSYNEQFF
TRBJ1-3,.,.,TRBV7-2,TGTGCCAGCAGCTCACGGCAGGGCTTGTCCTCTGGAAACACCATATATTTT,CASSSRQGLSSGNTIYF
TRBJ1-5,.,.,TRBV25-1,TGTACCAGCAGTCTGGAGGGCCATCAGCCCCAGCATTTT,CTSSLEGHQPQHF
TRBJ2-1,TRBD2,many,TRBV12-3/TRBV12-4,TGTGCCAGCAGGAATAGCGGGGGGTACAATGAGCAGTTCTTC,CASRNSGGYNEQFF
TRBJ2-3,.,.,TRBV29-1,TGCAGCGTTCTGACAGGCACAGATACGCAGTATTTT,CSVLTGTDTQYF
TRBJ1-6,.,.,TRBV6-6,TGTGCCAGCAGTTACGGTTGGGAATCGGGTCCCCTCCACTTT,CASSYGWESGPLHF
TRBJ1-2,.,.,TRBV12-3/TRBV12-4,TGTGCCAGCAGTGCAATGATGGACCTGCGAATCTACACCTTC,CASSAMMDLRIYTF
TRBJ2-3,TRBD2,.,TRBV12-3/TRBV12-4,TGTGCCAGCAGTTCCCCCTACCTAGCGGGACAAAGCACAGATGCGCAGTATTTT,CASSSPYLAGQSTDAQYF
TRBJ2-7,.,.,TRBV29-1,TGCAGCGTTTTTCTCTGGGAGCAGTACTTC,CSVFLWEQYF
TRBJ1-4,.,.,TRBV5-1,TGCGCCAGCAGCTTGGAAGGAACGGGGGAAAAACTGTTTTTT,CASSLEGTGEKLFF
TRBJ1-2,.,few,TRBV7-2,TGTGCCAGCAGCCCTTCGGCAGACAGTTACTATGGCTACACCTTC,CASSPSADSYYGYTF
TRBJ2-1,TRBD2,many,TRBV7-7,TGTGCCAGCAGCTTGGCCCTTGCGGGGGGTTACAATGAGCAGTTCTTC,CASSLALAGGYNEQFF
TRBJ1-1,TRBD1,many,TRBV6-5,TGTGCCAGCAGCTACAGGGGTAGGAACACTGAAGCTTTCTTT,CASSYRGRNTEAFF
TRBJ1-6,TRBD1,few,TRBV12-3/TRBV12-4,TGTGCCAGCACAGACAGGGGCATTAATTCACCCCTCCACTTT,CASTDRGINSPLHF
TRBJ1-6,.,.,TRBV6-5,TGTGCCAGCAGTTACTCCCGGAAGGGAAATTCACCCCTCCACTTT,CASSYSRKGNSPLHF
TRBJ1-4,TRBD1,.,TRBV7-9,TGTGCCAGCAGCTTTCCAACAGGGGGCTATGGTTCTAATGAAAAACTGTTTTTT,CASSFPTGGYGSNEKLFF
TRBJ2-7,TRBD2,few,TRBV4-1,TGCGCCAGCAGCCAATCATTAGCGGGGGGGCTGTCCTACGAGCAGTACTTC,CASSQSLAGGLSYEQYF
TRBJ1-2,TRBD1,.,TRBV14,TGTGCCAGCAGCCGCGACAGGGAGTACTATGGCTACACCTTC,CASSRDREYYGYTF